This TCR beta chain was recorded in a study of cytomegalovirus exposure and HLA in healthy donors. Donors likely had unrecorded immune exposures despite being nominally healthy when sampled. Study-wide points: A prior analysis recorded that most TCR beta V segments were productive about 87% or about 30% of the time. A later analysis appeared to link common viral pathogens to several of the most significant clusters. Association of a missense DCLRE1C variant with TCR beta V- and J-gene trimming was reported in a later analysis.

PCR primers comprised 60 Vbeta and 13 Jbeta primers. Sequencing used immunoSEQ multiplex PCR; TCRdb keeps in-frame clones, though not all of them. The table has some 150,000 clones, roughly 80% seen once. For this clone: Its antigen is currently unknown.

CDR1 and CDR2 (germline): SGHRS, YFSETQ. V was shortened by 3 bases and J by 6 bases, with 17 bases between the two germline ends. The CDR3 covers 15 residues. The specimen sequenced was PBMCs. This chain connects TRBV5-1 to TRBJ2-3, with a tentative D call TRBD1 (6 bases). The receptor was isolated from a woman aged 40 to 50 in good health and CMV-seronegative. DNA of the CDR3: TGCGCCAGCAGCTCCGCGGACAGCCGAGTGGATACGCAGTATTTT. Amino acid sequence: CASSSADSRVDTQYF.